The entry that follows covers one T cell receptor beta chain sequence. The sample belongs to a study of T cells in narcolepsy. This table comes from immunoSEQ multiplex PCR, and its TCRdb copy is limited to in-frame clones, with some not included. Of 25,000 to 35,000 clones listed, roughly 90% are singletons. Sequencing was carried out using CD45RA- memory CD4+ T cells from PBMCs. This receptor was identified in a human donor with narcolepsy.

CDR3 sequence (DNA): TGTGCCAGCAGTCCCGGACTTAACAATGAGCAGTTCTTC. As protein: CASSPGLNNEQFF. The V gene is TRBV6-1, the J gene TRBJ2-1; tentative D call: TRBD2 (5 bases). Looked up from germline, CDR1 is MNHNS and CDR2 is SASEGT. The CDR3 is made up of 13 amino acids. Trimming removed 5 bases from V and 5 bases from J, with 10 bases in between.